The clone carrying this TCR beta chain appeared a single time. This entry comes from a study of blood T cell repertoires in COVID-19. Study overall: T cells, B-cell-depleted T cells, or PBMCs provided the cDNA or gDNA that served as material.

The length of the CDR3 is 14 residues. Per the germline V gene, CDR1 is MNHEY and CDR2 is SMNVEV (reference sequence). V shed 6 bases and J 4 bases; nucleotides not matched to a gene: 7. Sequencing was performed with immunoSEQ multiplex PCR; in TCRdb, only in-frame clones are kept and a portion is missing. The top ten hold about 3.6% of the sample, which has some 140,000 clones, about 80% seen once. The chain is built from TRBV27 and TRBJ1-2; 8 bases are shared with TRBD1. The sequenced sample consisted of peripheral blood. The sequence came from a man aged 60-69 years with acute or convalescent COVID-19. The CDR3 region is CASSRTDRGYGYTF. The CDR3 DNA reads as TGTGCCAGCAGCCGTACCGACAGGGGCTATGGCTACACCTTC.